The 3 T cell receptor beta chains in this list originate from one sample, sequenced in a study of T-cell reconstitution after alpha-beta-depleted transplantation in children. Unique molecular identifiers featured in how the TCRbeta library was prepared. TCRdb re-analysed the PCR reads in MiXCR, keeping a single row per CDR3 protein. This sample has 580,000 or so distinct CDR3 sequences; around 23% occur once, and the top ten carry roughly 14%. Sequenced material: PBMCs, mostly from graft donor cells, taken 360 days after TCRalphabeta/CD19-depleted stem cell transplant. The receptors come from a boy under three years old who had a stem cell transplant for acute myeloid leukemia, so the T cells may come from the graft donor.

This clonotype was detected many times. CDR3 amino acids: CASSAGQLPTEAFF. The CDR3 DNA reads TGCGCCAGCAGCGCCGGACAGCTCCCCACTGAAGCTTTCTTT. The chain has TRBV5-1 and TRBJ1-1; a weak D match, TRBD1 (6 bases). V gave up 4 bases and J gave up 4 bases, with 14 bases separating them. CDR1 SGHRS and CDR2 YFSETQ come from the germline V gene. There are 14 residues in the CDR3.

The chain carries TRBV20-1 and TRBJ2-7; perhaps D is TRBD1 or TRBD2 (5 bases each). Germline V CDR1 and CDR2: DFQATT, SNEGSKA (reference sequence). The CDR3 has 16 residues. Trimming shortened V by 1 base and J by 0 bases, and 16 bases separated the two germline ends. The CDR3 nucleotides are TGCAGTGCTAGAGGGCACCGGGGCCTACACTCCTACGAGCAGTACGTC. As protein: CSARGHRGLHSYEQYV.

The chain uses TRBV5-1 and TRBJ2-1; D remains ambiguous. CDR1 is SGHRS, CDR2 YFSETQ, per germline. Trimming shortened V by 4 bases and J by 10 bases, and 12 bases separated the two germline ends. The CDR3 has 12 residues. The CDR3 here is CASSVVVAEQFF. The DNA for the CDR3 is TGCGCCAGCAGCGTCGTGGTAGCCGAGCAGTTCTTC. The full variable domain, rest sourced from reference TRBV5-1 and TRBJ2-1, is KAGVTQTPRYLIKTRGQQVTLSCSPISGHRSVSWYQQTPGQGLQFLFEYFSETQRNKGNFPGRFSGRQFSNSRSEMNVSTLELGDSALYLCASSVVVAEQFFGPGTRLTVL.